This entry lists 19 T cell receptor beta chains sequenced from one sample in a study of T cells in Graves' hyperthyroidism and ophthalmopathy. RNA transcripts served as the template for amplifying TCR beta CDR3 regions. Primed by the HTBI set, a first-round RT-PCR was run on the TCR CDR3. TCRdb processed the multiplex PCR reads anew with MiXCR; each CDR3 protein has one entry. The sample lists hundreds of thousands of distinct CDR3 sequences, approximately 15% occurring once. Sequenced: blood. All receptors come from a woman aged 40 to 55 with Graves' ophthalmopathy.

This clonotype was seen many times. The chain joins TRBV28 to TRBJ2-3, with 9 bases fitting TRBD1. Germline loops: CDR1 MDHEN, CDR2 SYDVKM. Unmatched junction bases numbered 6, after V lost 6 bases and J lost 2 bases. The CDR3 runs 15 residues. In DNA form, the CDR3 reads TGTGCCAGCAGATCGGGACAGGGAGACACAGATACGCAGTATTTT. It encodes CASRSGQGDTDTQYF.

The chain is built from TRBV5-6 and TRBJ2-1; 11 nucleotides agree with TRBD2. Looked up from germline, CDR1 is SGHDT and CDR2 is YYEEEE. The CDR3 is 14 residues long. After removal of 3 bases from V and 10 bases from J, the junction contained 6 bases not matched to a gene. The CDR3 is CASSSNGTSGEQFF. The CDR3 DNA is TGTGCCAGCAGCTCAAACGGGACTAGCGGCGAGCAGTTCTTC.

This clonotype was recorded at least ten times. The chain employs TRBV6-1 and TRBJ1-1; 10 bases fit TRBD1. Trimming took 6 bases from V and 3 from J; bases not matched to a gene: 7. The length of the CDR3 is 15 residues. Germline CDR1 is MNHNS and CDR2 is SASEGT. CDR3 sequence: CASSPRTGGYTEAFF. The CDR3 DNA reads as TGTGCCAGCAGCCCAAGGACAGGGGGGTACACTGAAGCTTTCTTT.

V usage is TRBV10-3 and J usage is TRBJ1-2, with D possibly TRBD1 on 5 matching bases. CDR3 length: 12 amino acids. CDR1 and CDR2 from the germline V gene are ENHRY and SYGVKD. V lost 6 bases and J lost 6, with 11 bases in between. In DNA form, the CDR3 reads TGTGCCATCAGCGACAGTGGGGATGGCTACACCTTC. Translation: CAISDSGDGYTF.

The rearrangement uses TRBV20-1 and TRBJ1-1, with D possibly TRBD1 on 5 matching bases. Germline values: CDR1 DFQATT, CDR2 SNEGSKA (reference sequence). The V gene lost 0 bases and the J gene lost 6 bases, with 11 bases spanning the gap. The CDR3 is made up of 13 amino acids. CDR3 DNA: TGCAGTGCTAGAGATATGGGGGGGTCTGAAGCTTTCTTT. It codes for CSARDMGGSEAFF.

In its sample, this clonotype was seen many times. The chain recombines TRBV5-1 with TRBJ1-1; 8 bases line up with TRBD1. Germline CDR1 and CDR2: SGHRS and YFSETQ. The CDR3 runs to 15 residues. V lost 3 bases and J lost 4; bases outside the gene matches: 8. CDR3: CASSSGTGSFTEAFF. The CDR3 DNA is TGCGCCAGCAGCTCCGGGACAGGCTCCTTCACTGAAGCTTTCTTT.

Here the CDR3 DNA reads TGTGCCAGCAGCTTAGGAGGTCAAACTAATGAAAAACTGTTTTTT. Its translation is CASSLGGQTNEKLFF. The J gene is TRBJ1-4, the V gene TRBV7-2; D ambiguous. The CDR3 totals 15 residues. V was cut by 1 base and J by 1 base, with 7 bases left in between. From germline, CDR1 is SGHTA and CDR2 FQGNSA.

This clonotype was detected many times. This rearrangement joins TRBV7-2 to TRBJ2-7; 8 bases line up with TRBD2. CDR1 and CDR2 from the germline V gene are SGHTA and FQGNSA. Trimming cost V 5 bases and J 2 bases; bases outside gene matches: 5. The CDR3 is 14 residues long. CDR3: CASSPREGAYEQYF. For the CDR3, the DNA is TGTGCCAGCAGCCCCCGGGAGGGGGCCTACGAGCAGTACTTC.

This clonotype occurred many times. The chain links TRBV20-1 to TRBJ2-3, with 12 bases fitting TRBD2. Germline CDR1 and CDR2: DFQATT and SNEGSKA (reference sequence). There are 17 residues in the CDR3. J lost 1 base, V lost 6 bases, and 11 bases had no gene match. The DNA for the CDR3 is TGCAGTGCCTGGGGGACTAGCGGGTCGTTGCGCACAGATACGCAGTATTTT. Its protein is CSAWGTSGSLRTDTQYF.

The chain employs TRBV11-1 and TRBJ2-1; D remains unclear. The germline V gene has CDR1 SGHAT and CDR2 FQDESV (reference sequence). The germline V and J ends were trimmed by 8 bases and 0 bases, with 14 bases remaining between them. This CDR3 contains 15 residues. The CDR3 reads CASGIPRSSYNEQFF. The CDR3 nucleotides are TGTGCCAGCGGCATCCCCCGGAGCTCCTACAATGAGCAGTTCTTC.

V gene TRBV11-2 combines with J gene TRBJ1-1; 9 bases fit TRBD1. Trimming at V came to 1 base and at J to 11 bases, leaving 5 bases not matched to a gene. Germline lookup yields CDR1 SGHAT and CDR2 FQNNGV. The CDR3 has 13 amino acids. The CDR3 loop reads CASSLVGQGKAFF. The CDR3 DNA sequence: TGTGCCAGCAGCTTAGTCGGACAGGGGAAGGCTTTCTTT.

This clonotype was detected ten times or more. The chain combines TRBV6-1 with TRBJ2-7, with TRBD1 matching 9 bases. The CDR3 is 15 amino acids. Germline V CDR1 and CDR2: MNHNS, SASEGT. V was clipped by 7 bases and J by 3 bases; unmatched bases: 10. In DNA, the CDR3 is TGTGCCAGCAAGCGGACAGGGGCCCCGGACTACGAGCAGTACTTC. Encoded protein: CASKRTGAPDYEQYF.

The V call is TRBV27, the J call TRBJ2-7; D possibly corresponds to TRBD1 (6 bases). Trimming pared 3 bases from V and 4 bases from J, leaving 13 bases between. CDR1 is MNHEY and CDR2 is SMNVEV in the germline V gene (reference sequence). The CDR3 has 14 residues. CDR3 sequence (DNA): TGTGCCAGCAGTTTCAAGGACAGCGGTTACGAGCAGTACTTC. Encoded protein: CASSFKDSGYEQYF.

The J gene is TRBJ1-4, the V gene TRBV5-1, with D unclear. The germline CDR1 and CDR2 sequences are SGHRS and YFSETQ. The CDR3 runs to 14 residues. Trimming stripped 7 bases from V and 0 bases from J, with 10 bases between. CDR3: CASAPSATNEKLFF. The CDR3 DNA follows: TGCGCCAGCGCTCCCTCCGCAACTAATGAAAAACTGTTTTTT.

This clonotype was detected a few times. The CDR3 region has the DNA TGTGCCTGCTCGAACCCGAACACCGGGGAGCTGTTTTTT. Protein: CACSNPNTGELFF. This chain connects TRBV11-1 to TRBJ2-2, with D hard to call. The ends were cut back, 11 bases at V and 0 bases at J, with 10 bases in the middle. Germline CDR1 is SGHAT and CDR2 is FQDESV (reference sequence). This CDR3 comprises 13 residues.

Worth noting for this clonotype: This sequence may be a read error, since a much larger clone differs from it by one base. The chain couples TRBV29-1 to TRBJ1-1; possible D gene TRBD1, 5 bases. CDR3 length: 13 residues. Trimming took 4 bases from V and 3 from J, leaving 12 bases between them. CDR1 and CDR2 from the germline V gene are SQVTM and ANQGSEA. Written as DNA, the CDR3 is TGCAGCGTTGGTTTCGGGGGGGACACTGAAGCTTTCTTT. As protein: CSVGFGGDTEAFF.

The sample holds many counts of this clonotype. In nucleotides, the CDR3 is TGCGCCAGCAGCCATAGCGGGACCGGCACCTACGAGCAGTACTTC. Encoded protein: CASSHSGTGTYEQYF. This sequence joins TRBV5-1 and TRBJ2-7, with 8 bases aligning to TRBD2. Trimming took 4 bases from V and 2 from J; bases not matched to a gene: 8. CDR1 is SGHRS, CDR2 YFSETQ, per germline. There are 15 residues in the CDR3.

The gene calls are TRBV3-1 and TRBJ2-3, with 12 bases identical to TRBD2. With 3 bases clipped from V and 4 bases from J, the junction kept 5 bases outside the gene matches. The V gene's germline CDR1 is LGHDT and CDR2 YNNKEL (reference sequence). There are 16 residues in the CDR3. CDR3 DNA sequence: TGTGCCAGCAGCCAGAGGACTAGCGGGATGGCAGATACGCAGTATTTT. It specifies CASSQRTSGMADTQYF.

This clonotype was found many times. The V call is TRBV6-5, the J call TRBJ2-5; TRBD1 or TRBD2 may be the D gene (5 bases each). Germline CDR1 MNHEY, CDR2 SVGAGI. The CDR3 loop spans 14 amino acids. V dropped 3 bases and J dropped 2 bases, with 10 bases sitting between them. The chain's CDR3 is CASSYHRTQETQYF. For the CDR3, the DNA is TGTGCCAGCAGTTATCACAGGACTCAAGAGACCCAGTACTTC.